The entry that follows covers one TCR beta chain sequence. It lacks a known antigen. Base qualities were left out, and no much larger clone turns up one base away. This sample stems from a study of blood T cell repertoires in COVID-19 (dated by TCRdb to 2020 to 2021). A note on the overall study: The collaborator samples originated in the United States, Italy and Spain and spanned the acute and convalescent phases of COVID-19. The material from the prospective study consisted of cDNA or gDNA derived from T cells, B-cell-depleted T cells, or PBMCs. Deeply sampled blood TCRbeta repertoires from subjects exposed to, actively infected with, or recovered from COVID-19 were included in the dataset. The repertoires were released in a freely available public database intended as a resource for research on the immune response to SARS-CoV-2. The samples were drawn from two sources: the first 160 participants of the ongoing ImmuneRACE study, and some 1,300 subjects contributed by 6 global collaborators. A de-identified subject ID, COVID-19 status, age in years and sex were almost always included in the sample metadata. Where HLA class I and class II types were available, the types were taken from metadata supplied by the sample provider, not from assay-based typing. Overall study results and their limits: How much clinical and demographic metadata was included differed by source and by participant, and the metadata was provided uncurated.

Compared with germline, V lacks 2 bases and J lacks 7 bases; bases without a gene match: 7. Reading the germline V gene gives CDR1 MGHRA and CDR2 YSYEKL. The CDR3 sequence holds 15 residues, the cysteine and phenylalanine included. Kept here is only the CDR3 DNA, which spans 45 bases and is read in frame from base 1. Participants in the prospective study were enrolled through a virtual design, were aged 18 to 89 years, and lived in about two dozen United States geographic areas. In the prospective study, cohorts were assigned on the basis of participant-reported clinical history obtained from a screening survey and a study questionnaire. For ImmuneRACE Cohort 3, a participant was defined as recovered based on two consecutive negative NP/OP PCR tests, clearance by a healthcare professional, or resolution of symptoms. In the prospective study, mobile phlebotomists collected whole blood, serum and a nasopharyngeal or oropharyngeal swab from each participant. Prospective study participants could optionally give additional blood draws and questionnaires over an approximately two-month period. Prospective study blood samples were shipped either frozen or at room temperature before DNA extraction.

TCRbeta CDR3 regions were amplified from genomic DNA using the immunoSEQ Assay, a bias-controlled multiplex PCR. The source study handled its data this way. Nucleated cell counts per sample were estimated from amplification of reference gene primers within the assay. To quantify the absolute abundance of each unique TCRbeta CDR3 rearrangement, sequence reads were collapsed and filtered. For each sample, productive Simpson clonality was calculated as the square root of Simpson's diversity index across productive rearrangements. In its TCRdb copy, this immuneACCESS table keeps in-frame sequences only and misses some clones. Where compared with another copy, unresolved V genes explain less than half of these, and the others have no known cause. The V and J calls and clone size were taken over from that table, and D and trimming were inferred from the DNA. The sample table shows around 380,000 clones, and 70% to 90% are seen once. The ten largest clones represent 1.3% of the sample.

The sample taken for sequencing was PBMCs or T cells enriched from blood (not recorded which). The receptor's source is a man aged 30 to 45 who had recovered from COVID-19. The receptor chain draws on TRBV4-1 and TRBJ1-1, and TRBD1 aligns with 10 junction nucleotides. Read as DNA, the sequence is TGCGCCAGCAGCCAACCGGGACAGGGGACGTATGAAGCTTTCTTT. Its coded protein is CASSQPGQGTYEAFF.